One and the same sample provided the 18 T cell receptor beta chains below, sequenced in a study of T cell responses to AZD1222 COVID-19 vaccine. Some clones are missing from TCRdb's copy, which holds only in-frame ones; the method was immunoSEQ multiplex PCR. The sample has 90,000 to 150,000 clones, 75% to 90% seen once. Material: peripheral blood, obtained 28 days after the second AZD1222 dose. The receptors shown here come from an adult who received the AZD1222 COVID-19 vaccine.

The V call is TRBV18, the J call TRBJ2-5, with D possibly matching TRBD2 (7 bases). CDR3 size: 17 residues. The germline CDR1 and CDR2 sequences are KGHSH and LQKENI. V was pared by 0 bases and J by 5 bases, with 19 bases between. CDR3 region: CASSPPYERGAWETQYF. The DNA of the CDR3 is TGTGCCAGCTCACCACCTTACGAACGGGGGGCCTGGGAGACCCAGTACTTC.

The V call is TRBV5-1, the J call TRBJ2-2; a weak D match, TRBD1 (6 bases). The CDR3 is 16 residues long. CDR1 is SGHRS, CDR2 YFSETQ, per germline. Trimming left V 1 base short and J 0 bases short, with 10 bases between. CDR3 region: CASSLRQGSNTGELFF. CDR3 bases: TGCGCCAGCAGCTTGAGGCAGGGGTCGAACACCGGGGAGCTGTTTTTT. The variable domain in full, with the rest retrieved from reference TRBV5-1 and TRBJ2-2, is KAGVTQTPRYLIKTRGQQVTLSCSPISGHRSVSWYQQTPGQGLQFLFEYFSETQRNKGNFPGRFSGRQFSNSRSEMNVSTLELGDSALYLCASSLRQGSNTGELFFGEGSRLTVL.

This CDR3 reads CASSQGNRVNSPLHF. Here the CDR3 DNA reads TGTGCCAGCAGCCAAGGAAACAGGGTTAATTCACCCCTCCACTTT. The chain joins TRBV3-1 (or the pseudogene TRBV3-2) to TRBJ1-6, with D possibly being TRBD1 (6 bases). The germline V gene has CDR1 LGHDT and CDR2 YNNKEL (reference sequence). Trimming took 1 base from V and 6 from J, leaving 10 bases between them. The CDR3 length is 15 residues.

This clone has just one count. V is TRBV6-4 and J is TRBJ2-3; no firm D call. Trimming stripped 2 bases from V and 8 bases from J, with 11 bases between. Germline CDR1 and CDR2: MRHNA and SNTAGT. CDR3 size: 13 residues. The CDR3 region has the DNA TGTGCCAGCAGTGACAAATCTTCGGGTACGCAGTATTTT. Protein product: CASSDKSSGTQYF.

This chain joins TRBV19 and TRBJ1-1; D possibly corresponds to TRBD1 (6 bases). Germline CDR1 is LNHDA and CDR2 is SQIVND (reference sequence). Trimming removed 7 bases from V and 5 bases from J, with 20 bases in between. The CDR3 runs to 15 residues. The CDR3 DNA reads TGTGCCAGTACCCCCTCCGACCAGGGGTGGACTGAAGCTTTCTTT. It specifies CASTPSDQGWTEAFF. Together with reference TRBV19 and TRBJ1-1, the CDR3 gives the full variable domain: DGGITQSPKYLFRKEGQNVTLSCEQNLNHDAMYWYRQDPGQGLRLIYYSQIVNDFQKGDIAEGYSVSREKKESFPLTVTSAQKNPTAFYLCASTPSDQGWTEAFFGQGTRLTVV.

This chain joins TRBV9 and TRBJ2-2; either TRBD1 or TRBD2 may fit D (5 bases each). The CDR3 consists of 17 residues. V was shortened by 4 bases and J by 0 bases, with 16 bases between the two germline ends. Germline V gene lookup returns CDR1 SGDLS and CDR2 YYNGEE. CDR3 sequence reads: CASSFPPGAANTGELFF. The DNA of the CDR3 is TGTGCCAGCAGCTTCCCCCCCGGGGCCGCGAACACCGGGGAGCTGTTTTTT.

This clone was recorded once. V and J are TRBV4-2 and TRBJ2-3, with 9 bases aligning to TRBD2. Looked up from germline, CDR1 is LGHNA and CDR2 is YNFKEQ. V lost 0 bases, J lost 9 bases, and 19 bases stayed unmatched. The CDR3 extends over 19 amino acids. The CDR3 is CASSQENPLGGGVLDTQYF. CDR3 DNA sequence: TGTGCCAGCAGCCAAGAAAACCCCTTGGGCGGGGGGGTTCTCGACACGCAGTATTTT.

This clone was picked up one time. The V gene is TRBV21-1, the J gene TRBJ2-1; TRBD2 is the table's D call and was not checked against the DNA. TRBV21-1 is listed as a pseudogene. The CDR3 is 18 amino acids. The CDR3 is CASSGRAWAGGPNNEQFF. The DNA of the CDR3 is TGTGCCAGCAGCGGCCGCGCGTGGGCGGGGGGGCCTAACAATGAGCAGTTCTTC.

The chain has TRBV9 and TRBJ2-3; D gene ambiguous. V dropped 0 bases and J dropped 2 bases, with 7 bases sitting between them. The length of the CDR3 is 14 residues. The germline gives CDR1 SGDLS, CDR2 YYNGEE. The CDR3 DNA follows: TGTGCCAGCAGCGTAGAAGTTAACACAGATACGCAGTATTTT. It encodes CASSVEVNTDTQYF.

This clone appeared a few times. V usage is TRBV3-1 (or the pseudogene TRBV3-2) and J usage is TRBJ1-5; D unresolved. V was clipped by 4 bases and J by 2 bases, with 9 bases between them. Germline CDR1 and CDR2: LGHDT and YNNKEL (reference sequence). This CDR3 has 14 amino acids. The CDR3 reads CASSLSGGNQPQHF. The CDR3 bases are TGTGCCAGCAGCCTCAGTGGAGGCAATCAGCCCCAGCATTTT.

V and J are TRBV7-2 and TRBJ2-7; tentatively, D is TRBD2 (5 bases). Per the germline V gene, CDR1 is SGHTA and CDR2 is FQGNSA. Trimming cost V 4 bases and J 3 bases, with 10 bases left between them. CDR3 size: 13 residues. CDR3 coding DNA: TGTGCCAGCAGCTACGTCGGGATCTACGAGCAGTACTTC. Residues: CASSYVGIYEQYF.

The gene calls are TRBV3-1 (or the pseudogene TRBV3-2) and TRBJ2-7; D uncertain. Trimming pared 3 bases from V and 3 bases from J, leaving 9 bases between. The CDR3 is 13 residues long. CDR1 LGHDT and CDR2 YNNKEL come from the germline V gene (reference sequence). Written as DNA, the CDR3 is TGTGCCAGCAGCCAGAGAAAGAACTACGAGCAGTACTTC. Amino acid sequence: CASSQRKNYEQYF.

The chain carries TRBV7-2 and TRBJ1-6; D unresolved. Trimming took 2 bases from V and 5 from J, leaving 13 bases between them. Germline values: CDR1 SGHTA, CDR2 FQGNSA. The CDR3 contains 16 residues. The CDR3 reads CASSLRGNRNNSPLHF. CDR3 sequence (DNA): TGTGCCAGCAGCTTACGTGGAAACCGTAATAATTCACCCCTCCACTTT.

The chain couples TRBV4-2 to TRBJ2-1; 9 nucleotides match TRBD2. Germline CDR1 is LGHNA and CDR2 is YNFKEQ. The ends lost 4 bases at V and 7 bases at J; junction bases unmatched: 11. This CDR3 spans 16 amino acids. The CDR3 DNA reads TGTGCCAGCAGCCCCAACAAGCTAGCGGGGAGGAATGAGCAGTTCTTC. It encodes CASSPNKLAGRNEQFF.

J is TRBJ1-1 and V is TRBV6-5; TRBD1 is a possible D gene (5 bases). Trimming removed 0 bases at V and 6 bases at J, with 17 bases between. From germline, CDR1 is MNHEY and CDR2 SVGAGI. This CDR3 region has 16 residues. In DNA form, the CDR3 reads TGTGCCAGCAGTTACTCTCGGCGGGGTAGGGGCGCTGAAGCTTTCTTT. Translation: CASSYSRRGRGAEAFF.

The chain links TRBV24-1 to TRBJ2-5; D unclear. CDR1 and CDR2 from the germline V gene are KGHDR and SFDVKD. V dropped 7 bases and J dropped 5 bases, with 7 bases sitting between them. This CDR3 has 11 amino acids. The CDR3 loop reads CATRSGETQYF. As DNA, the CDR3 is TGTGCCACCAGGTCGGGCGAGACCCAGTACTTC.

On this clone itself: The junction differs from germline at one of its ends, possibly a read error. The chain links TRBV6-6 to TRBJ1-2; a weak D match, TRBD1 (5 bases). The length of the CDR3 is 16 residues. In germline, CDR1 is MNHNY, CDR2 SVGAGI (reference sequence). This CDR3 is CASSHSARGGNYGYTF. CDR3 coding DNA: TGTGCCAGCAGTCACTCCGCCCGTGGGGGTAACTATGGCTACACCTTC.

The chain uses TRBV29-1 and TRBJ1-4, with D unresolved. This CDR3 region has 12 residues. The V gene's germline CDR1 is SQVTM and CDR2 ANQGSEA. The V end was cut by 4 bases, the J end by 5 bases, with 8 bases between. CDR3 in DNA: TGCAGCGTTGGTGGGTGGAATGAAAAACTGTTTTTT. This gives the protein CSVGGWNEKLFF.